The 28 T cell receptor beta chains below come from one sample, sequenced in a study of blood T cell repertoires in COVID-19. TCRdb keeps only in-frame clones here, not all; method: immunoSEQ multiplex PCR. The profile shows about 260,000 clones, roughly four fifths of them singletons. The material sequenced was peripheral blood. These receptors were collected from a woman in her fifties or sixties who had recovered from COVID-19.

This clone was detected only a few times. This chain uses TRBV7-2 with TRBJ1-4, with D possibly TRBD1 on 5 matching bases. V lost 4 bases and J lost 8, with 11 bases in between. The V gene's germline CDR1 is SGHTA and CDR2 FQGNSA. CDR3 size: 13 residues. This CDR3 is CASSSTQEEKLFF. CDR3 nucleotide sequence: TGTGCCAGCAGCTCGACACAGGAAGAAAAACTGTTTTTT. The full variable domain, rest sourced from reference TRBV7-2 and TRBJ1-4, is GAGVSQSPSNKVTEKGKDVELRCDPISGHTALYWYRQSLGQGLEFLIYFQGNSAPDKSGLPSDRFSAERTGGSVSTLTIQRTQQEDSAVYLCASSSTQEEKLFFGSGTQLSVL.

The chain recombines TRBV12-5 with TRBJ2-1; 9 nucleotides agree with TRBD2. There are 13 residues in the CDR3. The germline V gene encodes CDR1 LGHNT and CDR2 FRNRAP. V was pared by 6 bases and J by 9 bases, with 6 bases of the junction left unmatched. CDR3 residues: CASGASGTPEQFF. DNA of the CDR3: TGTGCTAGTGGCGCTAGCGGGACGCCTGAGCAGTTCTTC.

The V and J genes are TRBV7-2 and TRBJ2-1; TRBD1 might be the D (6 bases). The CDR3 sequence is 17 residues long. Per germline, CDR1 SGHTA and CDR2 FQGNSA. Deletions cut 5 bases from V and 0 bases from J, with 17 bases between. The CDR3 region is CASSLTRTESSYNEQFF. The CDR3 bases are TGTGCCAGCAGCCTTACCCGGACAGAAAGCTCCTACAATGAGCAGTTCTTC.

The chain carries TRBV29-1 and TRBJ2-1, with 8 bases fitting TRBD2. Germline CDR1 reads SQVTM; CDR2 reads ANQGSEA. The CDR3 totals 16 residues. J gave up 5 bases and V 1 base, and 10 bases lay outside the gene matches. DNA of the CDR3: TGCAGCGTTGAAGGCCTTGGCGGGGGGTTCAACAATGAGCAGTTCTTC. Protein product: CSVEGLGGGFNNEQFF.

The gene calls are TRBV6-1 and TRBJ2-7; perhaps TRBD2 as D (5 bases). Germline V gives CDR1 MNHNS, CDR2 SASEGT. This CDR3 spans 14 amino acids. V was clipped by 2 bases and J by 7 bases, with 15 bases between them. This CDR3 is CASSESEGLREQYF. CDR3 DNA sequence: TGTGCCAGCAGTGAAAGTGAGGGCCTGAGAGAGCAGTACTTC.

The chain combines TRBV6-2 or TRBV6-3 with TRBJ1-6; D gene unclear. Trimming pared 0 bases from V and 7 bases from J, leaving 10 bases between. Looked up from germline, CDR1 is MNHEY and CDR2 is SVGEGT. The CDR3 sequence is 15 residues long. For the CDR3, the DNA is TGTGCCAGCAGTTACTCGACTCCGCTGAATTCACCCCTCCACTTT. This gives the protein CASSYSTPLNSPLHF.

V usage is TRBV28 and J usage is TRBJ2-3; a possible D gene is TRBD1 (6 bases). V was clipped by 6 bases and J by 5 bases, with 18 bases between them. The CDR3 totals 15 residues. Germline V gene lookup returns CDR1 MDHEN and CDR2 SYDVKM. DNA for the CDR3: TGTGCCAGCAGCCTCAGGGGACCTTTGGGAGATACGCAGTATTTT. It yields the protein CASSLRGPLGDTQYF. Full variable domain (outside the CDR3, taken from reference TRBV28 and TRBJ2-3): DVKVTQSSRYLVKRTGEKVFLECVQDMDHENMFWYRQDPGLGLRLIYFSYDVKMKEKGDIPEGYSVSREKKERFSLILESASTNQTSMYLCASSLRGPLGDTQYFGPGTRLTVL.

The rearrangement joins TRBV5-6 to TRBJ1-1; tentatively, D is TRBD1 (5 bases). Trimming left V 1 base short and J 0 bases short, with 13 bases between. The CDR3 runs 16 residues. Per the germline V gene, CDR1 is SGHDT and CDR2 is YYEEEE. The CDR3 DNA reads TGTGCCAGCAGCTTGTCACCATTACAGGTGAACACTGAAGCTTTCTTT. This gives the protein CASSLSPLQVNTEAFF. Using reference TRBV5-6 and TRBJ1-1 for the parts outside the CDR3, the full variable domain is DAGVTQSPTHLIKTRGQQVTLRCSPKSGHDTVSWYQQALGQGPQFIFQYYEEEERQRGNFPDRFSGHQFPNYSSELNVNALLLGDSALYLCASSLSPLQVNTEAFFGQGTRLTVV.

V and J are TRBV28 and TRBJ1-6; D ambiguous. The V end lost 6 bases, the J end lost 4 bases, and 10 bases lay between the germline ends. This CDR3 region has 14 residues. From germline, CDR1 is MDHEN and CDR2 SYDVKM. The CDR3 region is CASRTDNYNSPLHF. The CDR3 region has the DNA TGTGCCAGCAGAACCGACAATTATAATTCACCCCTCCACTTT.

This chain connects TRBV29-1 to TRBJ2-7; 8 nucleotides agree with TRBD1. CDR3 length: 13 residues. Germline CDR1 reads SQVTM; CDR2 reads ANQGSEA. Trimming removed 5 bases from V and 5 bases from J; junction bases left unmatched: 8. The CDR3 nucleotides read TGCAGCGTTCGTCGGGCAGGGGGCGACGAGCAGTACTTC. Translation gives CSVRRAGGDEQYF.

This chain uses TRBV19 with TRBJ2-7, with D tentatively TRBD2 (5 bases). CDR3 length: 15 residues. V lost 3 bases to trimming and J lost 2 bases, with 14 bases between them. From germline, CDR1 is LNHDA and CDR2 SQIVND (reference sequence). CDR3 residues: CASSIWARGTYEQYF. DNA of the CDR3: TGTGCCAGTAGTATCTGGGCGCGAGGGACCTACGAGCAGTACTTC.

J is TRBJ2-7 and V is TRBV30, with 10 bases identical to TRBD1. CDR1 GTSNPN and CDR2 SVGIG come from the germline V gene (reference sequence). The trim removed 5 bases at V and 3 bases at J, leaving 4 bases unmatched. This CDR3 region has 13 residues. The CDR3 here is CAWGGTGVYEQYF. In DNA, the CDR3 is TGTGCCTGGGGGGGGACAGGGGTCTACGAGCAGTACTTC.

The chain recombines TRBV4-1 with TRBJ1-3; D remains unclear. Germline CDR1 and CDR2: MGHRA and YSYEKL. With 3 bases removed from V and 2 bases from J, the gap between germline ends came to 11 bases. CDR3 length equals 15 residues. The CDR3 protein is CASSQMNLPGNTIYF. In nucleotides, the CDR3 is TGCGCCAGCAGCCAGATGAATCTACCTGGAAACACCATATATTTT.

V usage is TRBV18 and J usage is TRBJ1-2; D remains ambiguous. V lost 3 bases to trimming and J lost 7 bases, with 21 bases between them. CDR1 is KGHSH and CDR2 is LQKENI in the germline V gene. The CDR3 sequence is 16 residues long. In DNA, the CDR3 is TGTGCCAGCTCACCCACGTCTCAGGTTGTGGGCTCTGGCTACACCTTC. Its translation is CASSPTSQVVGSGYTF.

The V gene is TRBV2, the J gene TRBJ1-6, with 8 bases that match TRBD1. This CDR3 has 15 residues. The germline gives CDR1 SNHLY, CDR2 FYNNEI. V was pared by 4 bases and J by 9 bases, with 8 bases of the junction left unmatched. The CDR3 reads CASSADRVSLSPLHF. The CDR3 nucleotides are TGTGCCAGCAGTGCGGACAGGGTGTCTCTTTCACCCCTCCACTTT.

A single count supports this clone. The CDR3 protein is CASSDLGGANTGELFF. As DNA, the CDR3 is TGTGCCAGCAGTGATTTGGGGGGTGCGAACACCGGGGAGCTGTTTTTT. This sequence joins TRBV28 and TRBJ2-2; possible D gene TRBD2, 6 bases. The V end lost 5 bases, the J end lost 0 bases, and 13 bases lay between the germline ends. The CDR3 is made up of 16 amino acids. CDR1 MDHEN and CDR2 SYDVKM come from the germline V gene. The full variable domain, completed using reference TRBV28 and TRBJ2-2, is DVKVTQSSRYLVKRTGEKVFLECVQDMDHENMFWYRQDPGLGLRLIYFSYDVKMKEKGDIPEGYSVSREKKERFSLILESASTNQTSMYLCASSDLGGANTGELFFGEGSRLTVL.

This CDR3 is CASSSGTGGLVQYF. CDR3 nucleotide sequence: TGTGCCAGCAGTTCCGGGACAGGGGGCTTGGTGCAGTACTTC. This chain joins TRBV28 and TRBJ2-7; 12 bases fit TRBD1. The CDR3 has 14 amino acids. Trimming cost V 4 bases and J 9 bases; bases outside gene matches: 7. CDR1 is MDHEN, CDR2 SYDVKM, per germline.

The gene calls are TRBV19 and TRBJ2-2; TRBD1 might be the D (5 bases). The CDR3 has 14 amino acids. V lost 8 bases to trimming and J lost 0 bases, with 10 bases between them. The germline V gene has CDR1 LNHDA and CDR2 SQIVND (reference sequence). The CDR3 here is CASPRGANTGELFF. For the CDR3, the DNA is TGTGCCAGTCCAAGGGGCGCGAACACCGGGGAGCTGTTTTTT.

The chain is built from TRBV7-2 and TRBJ2-5, with a weak D call TRBD1 (6 bases). The V end was cut by 7 bases, the J end by 3 bases, with 18 bases between. The CDR3 extends over 15 amino acids. From germline, CDR1 is SGHTA and CDR2 FQGNSA. CDR3 nucleotide sequence: TGTGCCAGCAACCCCAGGGGCTTAGGAGAAGAGACCCAGTACTTC. Protein product: CASNPRGLGEETQYF. The full variable domain, in which reference TRBV7-2 and TRBJ2-5 provide the parts outside the CDR3, is GAGVSQSPSNKVTEKGKDVELRCDPISGHTALYWYRQSLGQGLEFLIYFQGNSAPDKSGLPSDRFSAERTGGSVSTLTIQRTQQEDSAVYLCASNPRGLGEETQYFGPGTRLLVL.

The chain links TRBV4-3 to TRBJ2-2; D perhaps matches TRBD2 (5 bases). Germline V lookup: CDR1 LGHNA, CDR2 YSLEER. V was clipped by 0 bases and J by 5 bases, with 10 bases between them. There are 15 residues in the CDR3. The CDR3 is CASSQDRVATGELFF. DNA for the CDR3: TGCGCCAGCAGCCAAGACCGGGTAGCGACCGGGGAGCTGTTTTTT.

The genes are TRBV7-9 and TRBJ2-3, with 10 bases that match TRBD2. The germline V gene has CDR1 SEHNR and CDR2 FQNEAQ (reference sequence). CDR3 length equals 17 residues. V dropped 1 base and J dropped 2; count of bases not matched to a gene: 6. The CDR3 loop reads CASSLGAGGLLTDTQYF. In DNA form, the CDR3 reads TGTGCCAGCAGCTTAGGAGCGGGAGGGCTTCTCACAGATACGCAGTATTTT. The full variable domain, its missing parts supplied by reference TRBV7-9 and TRBJ2-3, is DTGVSQNPRHKITKRGQNVTFRCDPISEHNRLYWYRQTLGQGPEFLTYFQNEAQLEKSRLLSDRFSAERPKGSFSTLEIQRTEQGDSAMYLCASSLGAGGLLTDTQYFGPGTRLTVL.

CDR3 DNA sequence: TGTGCCAGCAGCATAACGACTAGGATGGATGAGCAGTTCTTC. It specifies CASSITTRMDEQFF. The V and J genes are TRBV7-2 and TRBJ2-1, with a tentative D call TRBD2 (6 bases). Per the germline V gene, CDR1 is SGHTA and CDR2 is FQGNSA. Trimming took off 5 bases at V and 8 bases at J, with 16 bases between the two ends. The length of the CDR3 is 14 residues. Full variable domain (outside the CDR3, taken from reference TRBV7-2 and TRBJ2-1): GAGVSQSPSNKVTEKGKDVELRCDPISGHTALYWYRQSLGQGLEFLIYFQGNSAPDKSGLPSDRFSAERTGGSVSTLTIQRTQQEDSAVYLCASSITTRMDEQFFGPGTRLTVL.

The rearrangement uses TRBV6-4 and TRBJ1-2; 8 nucleotides align to TRBD1. Germline V gene sequence: CDR1 MRHNA, CDR2 SNTAGT. J was trimmed by 8 bases and V by 2 bases; bases with no gene match: 4. The CDR3 has 13 residues. Written as DNA, the CDR3 is TGTGCCAGCAGTGACCAGGGGGCGACGGGCTACACCTTC. Amino acid sequence: CASSDQGATGYTF.

This chain joins TRBV11-2 and TRBJ1-1, with D perhaps TRBD1 (5 bases). From germline, CDR1 is SGHAT and CDR2 FQNNGV. V was trimmed by 4 bases and J by 11 bases, leaving 17 bases between them. CDR3 length equals 13 residues. CDR3 coding DNA: TGTGCCAGCAGCTCGAGCAGGGTGGGGATGGCTTTCTTT. Translation gives CASSSSRVGMAFF.

The V gene is TRBV24-1, the J gene TRBJ1-6; D is unclear. The CDR3 length is 16 residues. V was clipped by 2 bases and J by 7 bases, with 14 bases between them. Germline V gene sequence: CDR1 KGHDR, CDR2 SFDVKD. The CDR3 bases are TGTGCCACCAGTGATTCGCGTCTTGCCCCCAATTCACCCCTCCACTTT. Amino acids: CATSDSRLAPNSPLHF.

This clone is deemed large. The rearrangement uses TRBV5-1 and TRBJ1-1, with D possibly matching TRBD1 (5 bases). Germline V CDR1 and CDR2: SGHRS, YFSETQ. CDR3 length: 14 amino acids. V was clipped by 4 bases and J by 2 bases, with 12 bases between them. This chain's CDR3 is CASSIGGGNTEAFF. In DNA, the CDR3 is TGCGCCAGCAGCATTGGCGGGGGAAACACTGAAGCTTTCTTT.

The chain is built from TRBV9 and TRBJ2-3; D is perhaps TRBD2 (6 bases). From germline, CDR1 is SGDLS and CDR2 YYNGEE. This CDR3 is 15 amino acids long. V lost 0 bases to trimming and J lost 4 bases, with 12 bases between them. CDR3 nucleotides: TGTGCCAGCAGCGTAGAAGGAGGGGTGGCAGATACGCAGTATTTT. Translating it yields CASSVEGGVADTQYF.

This sequence joins TRBV27 and TRBJ2-2; TRBD1 is a possible D gene (6 bases). The ends were cut back, 5 bases at V and 6 bases at J, with 16 bases in the middle. This CDR3 has 15 amino acids. CDR1 and CDR2 from the germline V gene are MNHEY and SMNVEV (reference sequence). CDR3: CASSPWTAPPGELFF. The CDR3 DNA reads TGTGCCAGCAGTCCGTGGACAGCCCCACCCGGGGAGCTGTTTTTT.